This T cell receptor (beta chain) derives from a study of blood T cell repertoires in COVID-19. Overall study context: Samples representing acute and convalescent COVID-19 were sourced from the United States, Italy and Spain. PBMCs, B-cell-depleted T cells, or T cells were the source of the cDNA or gDNA that made up the material.

For recovered donors of Cohort 3, there were two negative PCRs, clearance, or symptom resolution. Authors' data handling: Researchers report that nucleated cell counts were estimated from reference gene primer amplification. Sequencing used immunoSEQ multiplex PCR; TCRdb keeps in-frame clones, though not all of them. That table gives V, J and clone size, and the DNA gave D and trimming. The repertoire has hundreds of thousands of clones, about 91% of them found once; the top ten carry roughly 8.9%. The sequenced sample was PBMCs or T cells enriched from blood (not recorded which). The clonotype was recovered from a woman aged 40 to 50 who had recovered from COVID-19.

The CDR3 DNA is TGTGCCAGCAGTAGCGTCACCGTCCCAGATACGCAGTATTTT. Encoded protein: CASSSVTVPDTQYF. The chain is built from TRBV2 and TRBJ2-3; D not certain. Trimming pared 5 bases from V and 4 bases from J, leaving 13 bases between. Per germline, CDR1 SNHLY and CDR2 FYNNEI. The CDR3 contains 14 residues.